What follows are 26 T cell receptor beta chains derived from one specimen sequenced in a study of OX40 agonist ivuxolimab in advanced cancers. Libraries were prepared by immunoSEQ multiplex PCR; TCRdb keeps only in-frame clonotypes and omits some of them. The profile shows about 26,000 clones, roughly three quarters of them singletons. The sample consisted of CD4+ or CD8+ T cells sorted from blood, taken in a trial of the OX40 agonist ivuxolimab. The receptors shown here come from an adult with an advanced solid tumor such as melanoma, head and neck, liver or kidney cancer.

The gene calls are TRBV4-2 and TRBJ1-4; D remains unclear. Between the trimmed V and J ends, which lost 4 bases and 6 bases, there was a span of 15 bases. CDR3 size: 15 residues. Looked up from germline, CDR1 is LGHNA and CDR2 is YNFKEQ. CDR3 residues: CASSPLGRPYEKLFF. The DNA for the CDR3 is TGTGCCAGCAGCCCCCTTGGACGGCCCTATGAAAAACTGTTTTTT.

This chain connects TRBV9 to TRBJ1-1; tentative D call: TRBD1 (6 bases). Germline assignment: CDR1 SGDLS and CDR2 YYNGEE. The CDR3 has 15 amino acids. V lost 0 bases, J lost 3 bases, and 12 bases lay in between. CDR3 loop: CASSVARGWDTEAFF. The CDR3, as DNA: TGTGCCAGCAGCGTAGCGAGGGGGTGGGACACTGAAGCTTTCTTT.

The chain has TRBV20-1 and TRBJ2-7, with D hard to call. The CDR3 consists of 11 residues. CDR1 and CDR2 (germline): DFQATT, SNEGSKA (reference sequence). V lost 5 bases to trimming and J lost 7 bases, with 12 bases between them. As DNA, the CDR3 is TGCAGTGCTCCACGTTTGGTAGAGCAGTACTTC. It codes for CSAPRLVEQYF.

In DNA form, the CDR3 reads TGTGCCAGCAGAAGGGGCACCGGGGAGCTGTTTTTT. Its protein is CASRRGTGELFF. The chain couples TRBV9 to TRBJ2-2; D possibly corresponds to TRBD1 (5 bases). The CDR3 covers 12 residues. The germline gives CDR1 SGDLS, CDR2 YYNGEE. V was trimmed by 5 bases and J by 4 bases, leaving 6 bases between them.

The V and J genes are TRBV9 and TRBJ1-1; D gene unclear. CDR3 size: 14 residues. The ends were cut back, 2 bases at V and 4 bases at J, with 12 bases in the middle. Germline-derived CDR1 and CDR2 are SGDLS and YYNGEE. CDR3 sequence reads: CASSVLDRGTEAFF. CDR3 DNA: TGTGCCAGCAGCGTTCTAGACCGGGGCACTGAAGCTTTCTTT.

As regards this clone: The junction shows a germline mismatch at one end, possibly a read error. The same CDR3 arises from other DNA sequences in this sample as well. J is TRBJ2-3 and V is TRBV27, with D possibly TRBD2 on 5 matching bases. CDR3 length equals 17 residues. Germline-derived CDR1 and CDR2 are MNHEY and SMNVEV (reference sequence). In nucleotides, the CDR3 is TGTGCCAGTAGTTTTACGGCGCCGGGGTCTAGCACAGATACGCAGTATTTT. It specifies CASSFTAPGSSTDTQYF.

This clone was counted a single time. The rearrangement links TRBV7-2 to TRBJ2-1, with TRBD2 matching 7 bases. This CDR3 spans 16 amino acids. Per the germline V gene, CDR1 is SGHTA and CDR2 is FQGNSA. V lost 3 bases, J lost 0 bases, and 5 bases stayed unmatched. CDR3 DNA sequence: TGTGCCAGCAGCTTTAGCGGGTGGAGCTCCTACAATGAGCAGTTCTTC. Amino acid sequence: CASSFSGWSSYNEQFF.

V usage is TRBV7-3 and J usage is TRBJ1-1; D uncertain. The CDR3 is 14 residues long. V was pared by 4 bases and J by 4 bases, with 13 bases between. Germline CDR1 is SGHTA and CDR2 is FQGTGA. In DNA form, the CDR3 reads TGTGCCAGCAGCTGGGGTGGGTCGAGCACTGAAGCTTTCTTT. It translates to CASSWGGSSTEAFF.

This chain connects TRBV4-3 to TRBJ2-1; 12 bases match TRBD1. V shed 4 bases and J 8 bases; nucleotides not matched to a gene: 9. CDR1 is LGHNA and CDR2 is YSLEER in the germline V gene. The CDR3 contains 16 residues. The CDR3 DNA sequence: TGCGCCAGCAGCCTAACCCCGGGACAGGGGGCCGATGAGCAGTTCTTC. This sequence encodes CASSLTPGQGADEQFF.

The CDR3 DNA follows: TGTGCCAGCAGCTTCCCAGGGAGCTACGAGCAGTACTTC. Translating it yields CASSFPGSYEQYF. The J gene is TRBJ2-7, the V gene TRBV7-9; D could derive from TRBD1 or TRBD2 (5 bases each). Trimming pared 3 bases from V and 3 bases from J, leaving 9 bases between. CDR3 length: 13 residues. Germline V gives CDR1 SEHNR, CDR2 FQNEAQ (reference sequence).

The chain uses TRBV5-1 and TRBJ1-2; tentative D call: TRBD1 (5 bases). Germline assignment: CDR1 SGHRS and CDR2 YFSETQ. This CDR3 has 13 residues. Trimming left V 4 bases short and J 5 bases short, with 12 bases between. The CDR3 region has the DNA TGCGCCAGCAGCCTCGGACATATTTATGGCTACACCTTC. This encodes CASSLGHIYGYTF.

The chain uses TRBV28 and TRBJ2-7; 7 bases agree with TRBD1. CDR3 length: 12 residues. The ends lost 5 bases at V and 3 bases at J; junction bases unmatched: 1. Germline V gives CDR1 MDHEN, CDR2 SYDVKM. The CDR3 bases are TGTGCCAGCAGTCCAGGGGGCTACGAGCAGTACTTC. It is translated as CASSPGGYEQYF.

This chain connects TRBV28 to TRBJ2-7; TRBD2 matches at 7 bases. After removal of 4 bases from V and 2 bases from J, the junction contained 8 bases not matched to a gene. CDR3 length: 15 amino acids. Germline CDR1 MDHEN, CDR2 SYDVKM. CDR3 sequence: CASSSFGGSTYEQYF. For the CDR3, the DNA is TGTGCCAGCAGTTCCTTCGGGGGGTCCACCTACGAGCAGTACTTC.

This rearrangement joins TRBV2 to TRBJ1-5; D gene ambiguous. Trimming left V 7 bases short and J 0 bases short, with 10 bases between. The CDR3 contains 14 residues. CDR1 and CDR2 (germline): SNHLY, FYNNEI. CDR3 protein: CASKTPDSNQPQHF. The CDR3 DNA reads as TGTGCCAGCAAGACTCCCGATAGCAATCAGCCCCAGCATTTT. Full variable domain (rest looked up from reference TRBV2 and TRBJ1-5): EPEVTQTPSHQVTQMGQEVILRCVPISNHLYFYWYRQILGQKVEFLVSFYNNEISEKSEIFDDQFSVERPDGSNFTLKIRSTKLEDSAMYFCASKTPDSNQPQHFGDGTRLSIL.

The rearrangement uses TRBV9 and TRBJ2-1; D remains unclear. This CDR3 spans 12 amino acids. Germline values: CDR1 SGDLS, CDR2 YYNGEE. Trimming stripped 0 bases from V and 6 bases from J, with 4 bases between. In DNA, the CDR3 is TGTGCCAGCAGCGTAGGGATCAATGAGCAGTTCTTC. Translated: CASSVGINEQFF.

This chain uses TRBV6-4 with TRBJ2-1, with 9 nucleotides matching TRBD2. The CDR3 extends over 18 amino acids. V lost 5 bases and J lost 6; bases outside the gene matches: 17. In germline, CDR1 is MRHNA, CDR2 SNTAGT. The CDR3 region is CASSLFDRVLAGLNEQFF. The DNA of the CDR3 is TGTGCCAGCAGTTTATTCGACAGAGTACTAGCGGGCCTCAATGAGCAGTTCTTC.

The chain joins TRBV5-1 to TRBJ2-7, with 13 bases that match TRBD2. The V gene end was trimmed by 3 bases and the J gene end by 2 bases; junction bases not matched to a gene: 5. The CDR3 is made up of 16 amino acids. Germline loops: CDR1 SGHRS, CDR2 YFSETQ. As DNA, the CDR3 is TGCGCCAGCAGCTGGTACGGACTAGCGGGAGCCTACGAGCAGTACTTC. This encodes CASSWYGLAGAYEQYF.

The gene calls are TRBV5-8 and TRBJ1-4, with a possible D match to TRBD1 (6 bases). Germline assignment: CDR1 SGHTS and CDR2 YDEGEE. The ends were cut back, 0 bases at V and 10 bases at J, with 13 bases in the middle. The CDR3 contains 14 residues. Here the CDR3 reads CASSLDREYVKLFF. In DNA, the CDR3 is TGTGCCAGCAGCTTGGACAGGGAATATGTAAAACTGTTTTTT.

This chain connects TRBV6-5 to TRBJ2-7, with D maybe TRBD1 (6 bases). Trimming cost V 0 bases and J 2 bases, with 8 bases left between them. CDR1 is MNHEY and CDR2 is SVGAGI in the germline V gene. The CDR3 runs 14 residues. The CDR3 is CASSYSGGTYEQYF. In DNA, the CDR3 is TGTGCCAGCAGTTACTCAGGGGGAACCTACGAGCAGTACTTC.

The V gene is TRBV28, the J gene TRBJ2-5; the D is unclear. CDR1 and CDR2 (germline): MDHEN, SYDVKM. Trimming cost V 6 bases and J 5 bases, with 13 bases left between them. The CDR3 extends over 13 amino acids. CDR3 bases: TGTGCCAGCAGCCCCGGGTTTCGGGAGACCCAGTACTTC. Amino acid sequence: CASSPGFRETQYF.

The rearrangement uses TRBV28 and TRBJ1-5; a possible D gene is TRBD1 (6 bases). Germline loops: CDR1 MDHEN, CDR2 SYDVKM. V was trimmed by 1 base and J by 2 bases, leaving 9 bases between them. The CDR3 has 15 residues. Written as DNA, the CDR3 is TGTGCCAGCAGTTTATTTGGACAGCGCAATCAGCCCCAGCATTTT. This gives the protein CASSLFGQRNQPQHF.

V usage is TRBV14 and J usage is TRBJ1-4, with D hard to call. Germline CDR1 is SGHDN and CDR2 is FVKESK. The CDR3 covers 11 residues. The V end lost 4 bases, the J end lost 7 bases, and 4 bases lay between the germline ends. CDR3 loop: CASSLGEKLFF. The CDR3, as DNA: TGTGCCAGCAGCCTGGGTGAAAAACTGTTTTTT.

This clone has only a few counts. The chain carries TRBV6-6 and TRBJ2-5, with TRBD1 matching 8 bases. Germline values: CDR1 MNHNY, CDR2 SVGAGI (reference sequence). CDR3 length equals 14 residues. The V gene end was trimmed by 5 bases and the J gene end by 3 bases; junction bases not matched to a gene: 5. The CDR3 coding sequence is TGTGCCAGCAGTGACCCGGGACAGGAAGAGACCCAGTACTTC. Translated: CASSDPGQEETQYF.

This clone was detected only a few times. The rearrangement joins TRBV6-4 to TRBJ2-3; the match to TRBD1 covers 11 bases. Germline values: CDR1 MRHNA, CDR2 SNTAGT. There are 15 residues in the CDR3. V lost 5 bases to trimming and J lost 2 bases; unmatched junction nucleotides: 3. This CDR3 is CASSPGQGDTDTQYF. CDR3 bases: TGTGCCAGCAGTCCGGGACAGGGGGACACAGATACGCAGTATTTT.

The CDR3 DNA sequence: TGCGCCAGCAGCGCCTATGGGGACCCAGAGACCCAGTACTTC. This translates into CASSAYGDPETQYF. The chain couples TRBV5-1 to TRBJ2-5; D assignment may be TRBD1 or TRBD2 (5 bases each). With 4 bases removed from V and 4 bases from J, the gap between germline ends came to 14 bases. The CDR3 consists of 14 residues. Germline CDR1 is SGHRS and CDR2 is YFSETQ.

The chain employs TRBV7-6 and TRBJ2-5; D is ambiguous. The ends were cut back, 5 bases at V and 5 bases at J, with 18 bases in the middle. Per germline, CDR1 SGHVS and CDR2 FNYEAQ. CDR3 length: 15 residues. CDR3 DNA: TGTGCCAGCAGCACCCGTACCCCCCACGAGGAGACCCAGTACTTC. It is translated as CASSTRTPHEETQYF.